The text below deals with one TCR beta chain. This CDR3 has 20 amino acids. Germline loops: CDR1 ENHRY, CDR2 SYGVKD. V was pared by 0 bases and J by 1 base, with 24 bases between. TCRdb's table, derived via immunoSEQ multiplex PCR, lists solely in-frame clones and lacks some. The data show around 140,000 clones, around 73% seen once. The data derive from a study of blood T cell repertoires in COVID-19. The chain carries TRBV10-3 and TRBJ1-2, with TRBD1 as a possible D gene (6 bases). Sequencing was carried out using PBMCs or T cells enriched from blood (not recorded which). This TCR was recovered from a woman in her forties or fifties who had recovered from COVID-19. The DNA of the CDR3 is TGTGCCATCAGTGAGTCGGGGCGGCAGGGGACCAACCAAGTTAACTATGGCTACACCTTC. As protein: CAISESGRQGTNQVNYGYTF.